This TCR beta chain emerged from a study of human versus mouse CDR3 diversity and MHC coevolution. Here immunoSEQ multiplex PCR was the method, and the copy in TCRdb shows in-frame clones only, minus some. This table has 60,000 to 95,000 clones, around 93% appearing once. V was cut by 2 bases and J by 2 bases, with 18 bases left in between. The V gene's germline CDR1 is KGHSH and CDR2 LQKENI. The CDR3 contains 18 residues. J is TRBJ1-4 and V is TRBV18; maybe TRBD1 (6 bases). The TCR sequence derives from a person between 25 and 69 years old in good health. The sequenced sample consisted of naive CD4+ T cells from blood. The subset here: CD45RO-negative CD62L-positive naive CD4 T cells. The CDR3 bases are TGTGCCAGCTCACCAACACAGACCTCGGGGGGCACTAATGAAAAACTGTTTTTT. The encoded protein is CASSPTQTSGGTNEKLFF.